These 23 T cell receptor beta chains were all obtained from the same sample, sequenced in a study of T cells after yellow fever vaccination. Each CDR3 protein gets one entry after TCRdb re-called the 5' RACE reads with MiXCR. The repertoire holds some 250,000 distinct CDR3 sequences, with 3.6% as singletons. Sample: PBMCs, taken 15 days after the yellow fever booster vaccination. The receptor source for this set is a man aged 18 to 29 who received the YFV17D yellow fever vaccine.

This clonotype has at least ten counts. The chain couples TRBV5-1 to TRBJ1-3; the D is unclear. This CDR3 is 14 amino acids long. V lost 0 bases to trimming and J lost 0 bases, with 4 bases between them. Germline assignment: CDR1 SGHRS and CDR2 YFSETQ. CDR3: CASSLGASGNTIYF. Written as DNA, the CDR3 is TGCGCCAGCAGCTTGGGGGCCTCTGGAAACACCATATATTTT.

This clonotype was observed many times. This chain connects TRBV5-4 to TRBJ2-3, with 10 bases identical to TRBD2. Per the germline V gene, CDR1 is SGHNT and CDR2 is YYREEE (reference sequence). The CDR3 runs 18 residues. With V trimmed by 4 bases and J by 0 bases, 11 bases remained unmatched. CDR3 residues: CASSIGLAATTSTDTQYF. The DNA of the CDR3 is TGTGCCAGCAGCATAGGACTAGCGGCGACGACTAGCACAGATACGCAGTATTTT. Looking up the rest from reference TRBV5-4 and TRBJ2-3 gives the full variable domain: ETGVTQSPTHLIKTRGQQVTLRCSSQSGHNTVSWYQQALGQGPQFIFQYYREEENGRGNFPPRFSGLQFPNYSSELNVNALELDDSALYLCASSIGLAATTSTDTQYFGPGTRLTVL.

This clonotype was observed a few times. The chain uses TRBV10-3 and TRBJ2-7; D gene ambiguous. Germline lookup yields CDR1 ENHRY and CDR2 SYGVKD. V lost 7 bases to trimming and J lost 3 bases, with 7 bases between them. The length of the CDR3 is 11 residues. This chain's CDR3 is CAITRGYEQYF. DNA of the CDR3: TGTGCCATCACTCGAGGCTACGAGCAGTACTTC.

At least ten counts were recorded for this clonotype. The V gene is TRBV27, the J gene TRBJ1-6; TRBD1 might be the D (6 bases). In germline, CDR1 is MNHEY, CDR2 SMNVEV (reference sequence). The CDR3 extends over 16 amino acids. Trimming took 4 bases from V and 6 from J, leaving 16 bases between them. CDR3: CASSYLGQISNSPLHF. In DNA, the CDR3 is TGTGCCAGCAGTTACCTCGGACAGATAAGTAATTCACCCCTCCACTTT.

This clonotype has ten or more counts. The chain has TRBV20-1 and TRBJ2-1, with D tentatively TRBD2 (5 bases). This CDR3 is built from 13 residues. The V gene's germline CDR1 is DFQATT and CDR2 SNEGSKA (reference sequence). Trimming stripped 6 bases from V and 1 base from J, with 10 bases between. CDR3 in DNA: TGCAGTGCCGAGGGCACTTCCTACAATGAGCAGTTCTTC. Translated: CSAEGTSYNEQFF.

There are many counts of this clonotype. The V call is TRBV19, the J call TRBJ2-1, with 8 bases fitting TRBD1. CDR3 length: 11 amino acids. Per germline, CDR1 LNHDA and CDR2 SQIVND (reference sequence). With V trimmed by 10 bases and J by 9 bases, 5 bases remained unmatched. For the CDR3, the DNA is TGTGCCATTGAGACAGGGGTTGAGCAGTTCTTC. It is translated as CAIETGVEQFF.

This clonotype was observed at least ten times. The chain combines TRBV6-5 with TRBJ2-7, with 9 bases fitting TRBD1. The CDR3 sequence is 14 residues long. V trimming: 2 bases; J trimming: 4 bases; junction bases outside the gene matches: 3. Germline values: CDR1 MNHEY, CDR2 SVGAGI. CDR3 protein: CASSYGTGRYEQYF. The CDR3 region has the DNA TGTGCCAGCAGTTACGGGACAGGGAGATACGAGCAGTACTTC.

The table lists this clonotype with many counts. The gene calls are TRBV7-9 and TRBJ2-7; perhaps TRBD1 as D (6 bases). The germline CDR1 and CDR2 sequences are SEHNR and FQNEAQ (reference sequence). The V end lost 5 bases, the J end lost 3 bases, and 17 bases lay between the germline ends. The CDR3 covers 15 residues. CDR3 sequence (DNA): TGTGCCAGCAGCGACAGTGGGACAACCCTCTACGAGCAGTACGTC. Residues: CASSDSGTTLYEQYV.

In this sample, this clonotype turned up many times. CDR3 bases: TGTGCCAGCAGTTGCCCCCCGGATACGCAGTATTTT. It is translated as CASSCPPDTQYF. The V and J genes are TRBV6-5 and TRBJ2-3; no definite D call. Germline V lookup: CDR1 MNHEY, CDR2 SVGAGI. V lost 4 bases to trimming and J lost 6 bases, with 8 bases between them. The CDR3 spans 12 residues.

This clonotype was detected ten times or more. The V call is TRBV19, the J call TRBJ2-7; maybe TRBD1 (5 bases). Trimming stripped 5 bases from V and 0 bases from J, with 14 bases between. CDR1 and CDR2 from the germline V gene are LNHDA and SQIVND (reference sequence). The CDR3 contains 15 residues. In DNA form, the CDR3 reads TGTGCCAGTAGTGAGAGACAGTCAACCTCCTACGAGCAGTACTTC. Its protein is CASSERQSTSYEQYF.

This clonotype was found many times. This chain links TRBV28 with TRBJ1-5, with TRBD1 as a possible D gene (5 bases). The CDR3 has 18 residues. Looked up from germline, CDR1 is MDHEN and CDR2 is SYDVKM. The V gene lost 0 bases and the J gene lost 0 bases, with 15 bases spanning the gap. The CDR3 nucleotides are TGTGCCAGCAGTTTATGGGGGCAGATTCTCTATAGCAATCAGCCCCAGCATTTT. Its translation: CASSLWGQILYSNQPQHF. Full variable domain (remainder filled in from reference TRBV28 and TRBJ1-5): DVKVTQSSRYLVKRTGEKVFLECVQDMDHENMFWYRQDPGLGLRLIYFSYDVKMKEKGDIPEGYSVSREKKERFSLILESASTNQTSMYLCASSLWGQILYSNQPQHFGDGTRLSIL.

This clonotype has only a few counts. V is TRBV5-4 and J is TRBJ1-2, with D perhaps matching TRBD1 (5 bases). The length of the CDR3 is 15 residues. From germline, CDR1 is SGHNT and CDR2 YYREEE (reference sequence). V was pared by 2 bases and J by 0 bases, with 11 bases between. The CDR3 here is CASSFDGDPNYGYTF. The CDR3 region has the DNA TGTGCCAGCAGCTTCGATGGGGACCCTAACTATGGCTACACCTTC.

This clonotype was counted ten times or more. The V gene is TRBV4-1, the J gene TRBJ2-5; D may be TRBD2 (7 bases). Between the trimmed V and J ends, which lost 2 bases and 5 bases, there was a span of 18 bases. CDR3 length equals 16 residues. CDR1 is MGHRA and CDR2 is YSYEKL in the germline V gene. DNA of the CDR3: TGCGCCAGCAGCCAATCCCACCAGGGGAGGGGGGAGACCCAGTACTTC. Its protein is CASSQSHQGRGETQYF.

At least ten counts were recorded for this clonotype. The genes are TRBV13 and TRBJ1-4; 7 bases line up with TRBD1. Losses at the gene ends were 5 bases for V and 8 bases for J; bases not matched to a gene: 11. CDR3 size: 15 residues. From germline, CDR1 is PRHDT and CDR2 FYEKMQ (reference sequence). For the CDR3, the DNA is TGTGCCAGCAGCCTAAGAACAGGGGACAGAGAAAAACTGTTTTTT. Encoded protein: CASSLRTGDREKLFF.

Ten or more counts support this clonotype. The V call is TRBV4-1, the J call TRBJ2-3; D ambiguous. CDR1 is MGHRA and CDR2 is YSYEKL in the germline V gene. The CDR3 consists of 17 residues. Deletions cut 1 base from V and 6 bases from J, with 20 bases between. The CDR3 bases are TGCGCCAGCAGCCAAGTAGGTGTAAGCGTTCCCAAGGATACGCAGTATTTT. Translation: CASSQVGVSVPKDTQYF.

V gene TRBV20-1 combines with J gene TRBJ1-1; D is uncertain. CDR3 size: 15 residues. The V end was cut by 0 bases, the J end by 2 bases, with 13 bases between. The germline CDR1 and CDR2 sequences are DFQATT and SNEGSKA (reference sequence). CDR3 region: CSARDTDTANTEAFF. The CDR3 DNA sequence: TGCAGTGCTAGAGATACCGACACGGCTAACACTGAAGCTTTCTTT.

Worth noting for this clonotype: It may be a read error: a sequence one base away is much more abundant. This chain joins TRBV3-1 and TRBJ2-1; D not certain. Germline values: CDR1 LGHDT, CDR2 YNNKEL (reference sequence). There are 14 residues in the CDR3. The DNA of the CDR3 is TGTGCCAGCAGACAAGAGTATCTGTCCAATGAGCAGTTCTTC. Translated, it gives CASRQEYLSNEQFF.

As to this clonotype: A read error may explain this, as a much larger clone is one base away. The V gene is TRBV2, the J gene TRBJ1-1, with D uncertain. The germline V gene has CDR1 SNHLY and CDR2 FYNNEI. Trimming took off 3 bases at V and 4 bases at J, with 12 bases between the two ends. The CDR3 consists of 14 residues. The CDR3 region has the DNA TGTGCCAGCAGTGAGTCAGCTATGATCACTGAAGCTTTCTTT. Protein product: CASSESAMITEAFF.

This clonotype occurred many times. The chain is built from TRBV5-1 and TRBJ2-3; the D gene is possibly TRBD1 (5 bases). Germline loops: CDR1 SGHRS, CDR2 YFSETQ. This CDR3 has 14 amino acids. V was shortened by 1 base and J by 3 bases, with 9 bases between the two germline ends. The CDR3 DNA is TGCGCCAGCAGCTTGAATCCAGGGACAGATACGCAGTATTTT. This encodes CASSLNPGTDTQYF.

This clonotype has a count of ten or more. The rearrangement uses TRBV6-1 and TRBJ2-5, with TRBD2 matching over 8 bases. The V gene's germline CDR1 is MNHNS and CDR2 SASEGT. The V and J ends lost 3 bases and 5 bases, in that order; junction bases with no gene match: 11. This CDR3 is 16 amino acids long. Here the CDR3 DNA reads TGTGCCAGCAGTGACCCCATGGAGCGGGGGATCGAGACCCAGTACTTC. This encodes CASSDPMERGIETQYF.

This clonotype has a count of ten or more. The chain is built from TRBV7-9 and TRBJ2-4, with TRBD2 matching 10 bases. After removal of 8 bases from V and 1 base from J, the junction contained 8 bases not matched to a gene. The CDR3 is 16 residues long. Germline-derived CDR1 and CDR2 are SEHNR and FQNEAQ (reference sequence). In DNA form, the CDR3 reads TGTGCCAGCTCACACAGCGGGGGGGACGCCAAAAACATTCAGTACTTC. Its translation is CASSHSGGDAKNIQYF. Using reference TRBV7-9 and TRBJ2-4 for the parts outside the CDR3, the full variable domain is DTGVSQNPRHKITKRGQNVTFRCDPISEHNRLYWYRQTLGQGPEFLTYFQNEAQLEKSRLLSDRFSAERPKGSFSTLEIQRTEQGDSAMYLCASSHSGGDAKNIQYFGAGTRLSVL.

This clonotype was picked up many times. This sequence joins TRBV4-2 and TRBJ2-5; D perhaps matches TRBD1 (5 bases). Trimming left V 4 bases short and J 2 bases short, with 14 bases between. Germline V CDR1 and CDR2: LGHNA, YNFKEQ. The length of the CDR3 is 15 residues. This chain's CDR3 is CASSPYGRDQETQYF. The CDR3 DNA is TGTGCCAGCAGCCCTTACGGCAGGGATCAAGAGACCCAGTACTTC.

The table lists this clonotype with many counts. The chain is built from TRBV12-3 or TRBV12-4 and TRBJ2-3; D tentatively fits TRBD1 or TRBD2 (5 bases each). The CDR3 covers 14 residues. The V end lost 3 bases, the J end lost 10 bases, and 17 bases lay between the germline ends. CDR3 protein: CASSLSGTGLAQYF. For the CDR3, the DNA is TGTGCCAGCAGTTTGTCAGGGACGGGCCTGGCGCAGTATTTT.